A single sample gave rise to the 17 T cell receptor beta chains below, sequenced in a study of T cell responses to AZD1222 COVID-19 vaccine (dated by TCRdb to the early 2020s). The method behind the library was the immunoSEQ multiplex PCR assay. As stored in TCRdb, this immuneACCESS dataset retains in-frame rearrangements with V and J assigned. A fraction of the clones does not appear; measured against another copy, unresolved V genes explain less than half of the discrepancy, and the remainder lacks a known reason. The sample records approximately 100,000 clones, 90% of which are singletons. The biggest ten clones account for approximately 5.4% of the sample. This sample's time point label indicates: baseline before first vaccination. This specimen was peripheral blood, taken on day 0 of AZD1222 vaccination. The origin of the receptors is an adult in good health.

The rearrangement uses TRBV10-2 and TRBJ2-2; TRBD2 aligns across 8 bases. The germline CDR1 and CDR2 sequences are WSHSY and SAAADI. The length of the CDR3 is 14 residues. J gave up 5 bases and V 6 bases, and 5 bases lay outside the gene matches. The CDR3 spells CASRRAGATGELFF. The CDR3 bases are TGCGCCAGCAGGAGAGCGGGAGCTACCGGGGAGCTGTTTTTT.

V gene TRBV5-8 combines with J gene TRBJ1-5, with D unresolved. The V end was cut by 1 base, the J end by 0 bases, with 11 bases between. CDR3 length: 16 residues. CDR1 is SGHTS, CDR2 YDEGEE, per germline. The CDR3 loop reads CASSLNIGFSNQPQHF. CDR3 coding DNA: TGTGCCAGCAGCTTGAACATCGGCTTTAGCAATCAGCCCCAGCATTTT.

This clone was picked up one time. The J gene is TRBJ2-7, the V gene TRBV3-1 (or the pseudogene TRBV3-2), with 8 bases identical to TRBD2. Trimming took 4 bases from V and 10 from J; bases not matched to a gene: 9. Germline CDR1 and CDR2: LGHDT and YNNKEL (reference sequence). The CDR3 has 13 amino acids. CDR3 DNA: TGTGCCAGCAGCCGGCTAGCGGGTACAGGCCAGTACTTC. It codes for CASSRLAGTGQYF.

V and J are TRBV29-1 and TRBJ2-1; D assignment may be TRBD1 or TRBD2 (6 bases each). This CDR3 comprises 14 residues. V was trimmed by 6 bases and J by 5 bases, leaving 17 bases between them. Germline CDR1 reads SQVTM; CDR2 reads ANQGSEA. The CDR3 nucleotides read TGCAGCGTAGGACGGGGGCAGGGGAACAATGAGCAGTTCTTC. Its protein is CSVGRGQGNNEQFF.

The chain couples TRBV3-1 (or the pseudogene TRBV3-2) to TRBJ2-7, with 9 bases matching TRBD1. J lost 6 bases, V lost 6 bases, and 9 bases had no gene match. The CDR3 is 14 residues long. Germline CDR1 LGHDT, CDR2 YNNKEL (reference sequence). CDR3 protein: CASSDGTGQAEQYF. Written as DNA, the CDR3 is TGTGCCAGCAGTGACGGGACAGGGCAAGCCGAGCAGTACTTC.

This clone showed up just once. The chain recombines TRBV2 with TRBJ1-5, with unresolved D. V lost 3 bases to trimming and J lost 3 bases, with 9 bases between them. Germline lookup yields CDR1 SNHLY and CDR2 FYNNEI. This CDR3 has 14 amino acids. CDR3 amino acids: CASSEGGDNQPQHF. The CDR3 coding sequence is TGTGCCAGCAGTGAGGGCGGGGACAATCAGCCCCAGCATTTT.

DNA for the CDR3: TGTGCCAGCTCCCCGGGCAAGGAGGCCTACAATGAGCAGTTCTTC. Protein product: CASSPGKEAYNEQFF. The rearrangement uses TRBV18 and TRBJ2-1, with D maybe TRBD2 (5 bases). V lost 6 bases and J lost 2, with 14 bases in between. Germline V CDR1 and CDR2: KGHSH, LQKENI. The CDR3 runs to 15 residues.

This clone is a singleton in its sample. The rearrangement joins TRBV4-2 to TRBJ2-7; D not resolved. The CDR3 extends over 16 amino acids. V dropped 0 bases and J dropped 3 bases, with 15 bases sitting between them. Germline V gives CDR1 LGHNA, CDR2 YNFKEQ. CDR3 loop: CASSQDISRSFYEQYF. The CDR3 DNA reads as TGTGCCAGCAGCCAAGATATATCACGGTCGTTCTACGAGCAGTACTTC.

The V call is TRBV4-1, the J call TRBJ2-1; 7 nucleotides agree with TRBD1. CDR3 size: 17 residues. Germline V gene data show CDR1 as MGHRA and CDR2 as YSYEKL. Germline trimming cut 0 bases from V and 8 bases from J; bases unmatched to any gene: 13. CDR3 in DNA: TGCGCCAGCAGCCAAGATCCTCCTAGCTCTCAGGGGGATGAGCAGTTCTTC. Translated, it gives CASSQDPPSSQGDEQFF.

This clone was seen only a few times. The same CDR3 is also encoded by other DNA sequences in this sample. The chain carries TRBV6-5 and TRBJ1-5; D unresolved. Trimming removed 6 bases from V and 1 base from J, with 7 bases in between. The CDR3 sequence is 13 residues long. The germline CDR1 and CDR2 sequences are MNHEY and SVGAGI. The CDR3 spells CASSSDSNQPQHF. In DNA form, the CDR3 reads TGTGCCAGCAGCTCTGACAGCAATCAGCCCCAGCATTTT.

This chain joins TRBV18 and TRBJ1-5; D not certain. Trimming took off 1 base at V and 7 bases at J, with 5 bases between the two ends. The CDR3 consists of 12 residues. From germline, CDR1 is KGHSH and CDR2 LQKENI. CDR3 loop: CASSPLGQPQHF. The DNA for the CDR3 is TGTGCCAGCTCACCACTGGGGCAGCCCCAGCATTTT.

The genes are TRBV25-1 and TRBJ1-1; D is undetermined. CDR1 MGHDK and CDR2 SYGVNS come from the germline V gene. The ends were cut back, 9 bases at V and 6 bases at J, with 8 bases in the middle. The CDR3 contains 10 residues. Here the CDR3 DNA reads TGTGCCAGTTACAGCTCTGAAGCTTTCTTT. Its translation is CASYSSEAFF.

The DNA for the CDR3 is TGCGCCAGCAGCCAAGTGATAGGGAGTCCCACTGAAGCTTTCTTT. This gives the protein CASSQVIGSPTEAFF. This chain connects TRBV4-3 to TRBJ1-1; D is undetermined. V lost 1 base to trimming and J lost 4 bases, with 13 bases between them. Germline CDR1 and CDR2: LGHNA and YSLEER. The CDR3 extends over 15 amino acids.

The chain employs TRBV28 and TRBJ2-3; maybe TRBD2 (6 bases). Germline V gene sequence: CDR1 MDHEN, CDR2 SYDVKM. The V gene lost 5 bases and the J gene lost 2 bases, with 8 bases spanning the gap. The CDR3 totals 13 residues. CDR3 bases: TGTGCCAGCAGTGGGACTTACACAGATACGCAGTATTTT. Amino acids: CASSGTYTDTQYF.

The rearrangement uses TRBV7-2 and TRBJ2-7; D is uncertain. The CDR3 runs 14 residues. From germline, CDR1 is SGHTA and CDR2 FQGNSA. The V gene lost 4 bases and the J gene lost 2 bases, with 12 bases spanning the gap. The CDR3 loop is CASSSRQSTYEQYF. The CDR3 nucleotides are TGTGCCAGCAGCTCCAGGCAATCTACCTACGAGCAGTACTTC.

This rearrangement joins TRBV5-4 to TRBJ2-1; 8 bases are shared with TRBD2. CDR3 length: 15 amino acids. V was pared by 4 bases and J by 3 bases, with 6 bases of the junction left unmatched. CDR1 SGHNT and CDR2 YYREEE come from the germline V gene (reference sequence). Here the CDR3 reads CASSPGGRFYNEQFF. In DNA, the CDR3 is TGTGCCAGCAGCCCCGGCGGGAGGTTCTACAATGAGCAGTTCTTC.

This sequence joins TRBV15 and TRBJ1-1; D remains unclear. CDR1 LNHNV and CDR2 YYDKDF come from the germline V gene (reference sequence). There are 12 residues in the CDR3. Trimming shortened V by 0 bases and J by 2 bases, and 1 base separated the two germline ends. CDR3 in amino acids: CATSRDNTEAFF. The CDR3 DNA reads TGTGCCACCAGCAGAGACAACACTGAAGCTTTCTTT.